The T cell receptor beta chain described here comes from a study of blood T cell repertoires in COVID-19. Background on the study: Sites across the United States, Italy and Spain contributed samples from acute and convalescent COVID-19.

V was pared by 7 bases and J by 3 bases, with 5 bases of the junction left unmatched. The CDR3 consists of 15 residues. Germline V CDR1 and CDR2: KGHDR, SFDVKD. The method was immunoSEQ multiplex PCR; TCRdb's version includes in-frame clones alone and lacks a portion of them. The sample yields 180,000 or so clones, 60% to 80% seen once. The study assigned cohorts using participant-reported clinical history. Exposed volunteers were people who met a COVID-19 case within 2 weeks before study entry. The chain links TRBV24-1 to TRBJ2-2; 9 nucleotides line up with TRBD1. The sequence derives from a man in his sixties who had been exposed to COVID-19. Specimen: PBMCs or T cells enriched from blood (not recorded which). The CDR3 region has the DNA TGTGCCACCAGGCCGGGACAGGGCTACACCGGGGAGCTGTTTTTT. It encodes CATRPGQGYTGELFF.